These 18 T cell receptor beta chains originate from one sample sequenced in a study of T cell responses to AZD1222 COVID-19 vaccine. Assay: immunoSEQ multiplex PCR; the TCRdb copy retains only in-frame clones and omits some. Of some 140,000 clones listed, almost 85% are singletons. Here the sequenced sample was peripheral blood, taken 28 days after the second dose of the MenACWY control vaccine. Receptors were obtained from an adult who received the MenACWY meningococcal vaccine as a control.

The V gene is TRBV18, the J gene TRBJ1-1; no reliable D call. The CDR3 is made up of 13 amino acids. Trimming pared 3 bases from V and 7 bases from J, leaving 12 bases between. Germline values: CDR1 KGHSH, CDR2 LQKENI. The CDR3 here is CASSPTAEIEAFF. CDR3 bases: TGTGCCAGCTCACCGACGGCAGAAATTGAAGCTTTCTTT.

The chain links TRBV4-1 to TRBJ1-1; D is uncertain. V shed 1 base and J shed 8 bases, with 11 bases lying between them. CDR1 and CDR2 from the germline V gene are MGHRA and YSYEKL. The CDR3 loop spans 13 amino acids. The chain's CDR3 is CASSQVGWPEAFF. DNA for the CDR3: TGCGCCAGCAGCCAAGTGGGCTGGCCCGAAGCTTTCTTT.

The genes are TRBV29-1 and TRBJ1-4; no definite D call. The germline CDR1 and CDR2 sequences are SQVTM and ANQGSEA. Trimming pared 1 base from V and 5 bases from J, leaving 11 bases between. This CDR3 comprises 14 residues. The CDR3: CSVEVYAGNEKLFF. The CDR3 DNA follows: TGCAGCGTTGAAGTTTATGCCGGGAATGAAAAACTGTTTTTT.

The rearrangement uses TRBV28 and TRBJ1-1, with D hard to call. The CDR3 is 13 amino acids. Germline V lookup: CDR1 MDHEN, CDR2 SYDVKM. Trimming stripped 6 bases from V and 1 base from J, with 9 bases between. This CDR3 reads CASSTNWNTEAFF. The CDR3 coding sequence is TGTGCCAGCAGCACCAACTGGAACACTGAAGCTTTCTTT.

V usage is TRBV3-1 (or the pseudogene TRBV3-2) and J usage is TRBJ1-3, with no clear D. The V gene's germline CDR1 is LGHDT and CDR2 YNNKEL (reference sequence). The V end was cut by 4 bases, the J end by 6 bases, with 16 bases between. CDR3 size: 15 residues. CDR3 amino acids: CASSPQRAGQNTIYF. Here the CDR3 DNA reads TGTGCCAGCAGCCCACAAAGGGCGGGTCAAAACACCATATATTTT.

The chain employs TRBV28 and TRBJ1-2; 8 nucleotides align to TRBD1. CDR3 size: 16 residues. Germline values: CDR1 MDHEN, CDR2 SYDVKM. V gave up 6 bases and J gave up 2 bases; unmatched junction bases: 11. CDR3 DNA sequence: TGTGCCAGCAGCTTGGACAGGGCTCTAATAAACTATGGCTACACCTTC. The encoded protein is CASSLDRALINYGYTF.

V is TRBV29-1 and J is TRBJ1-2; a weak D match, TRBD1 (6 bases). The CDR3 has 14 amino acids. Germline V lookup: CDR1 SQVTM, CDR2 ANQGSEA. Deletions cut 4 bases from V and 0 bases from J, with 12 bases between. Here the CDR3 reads CSVGGTRTNYGYTF. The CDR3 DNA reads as TGCAGCGTTGGCGGGACACGGACTAACTATGGCTACACCTTC.

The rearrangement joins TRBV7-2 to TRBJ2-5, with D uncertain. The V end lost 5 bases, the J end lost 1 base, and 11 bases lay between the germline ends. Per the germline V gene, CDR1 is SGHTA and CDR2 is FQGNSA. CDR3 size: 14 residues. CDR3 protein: CASSTGWPQETQYF. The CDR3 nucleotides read TGTGCCAGCAGCACCGGGTGGCCCCAAGAGACCCAGTACTTC.

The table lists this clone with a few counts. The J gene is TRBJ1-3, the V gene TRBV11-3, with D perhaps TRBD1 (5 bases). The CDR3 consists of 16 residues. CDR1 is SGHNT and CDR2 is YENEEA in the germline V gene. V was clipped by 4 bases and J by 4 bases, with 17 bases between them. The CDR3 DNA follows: TGTGCCAGCAGCTCCGGTGGGGCCTGGTCGGGAAACACCATATATTTT. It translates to CASSSGGAWSGNTIYF.

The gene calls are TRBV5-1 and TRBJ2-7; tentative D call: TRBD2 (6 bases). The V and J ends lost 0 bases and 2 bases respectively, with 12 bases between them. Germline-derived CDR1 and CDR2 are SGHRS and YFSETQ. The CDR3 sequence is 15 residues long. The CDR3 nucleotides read TGCGCCAGCAGCTTGGTCCTAGCGACGACCTACGAGCAGTACGTC. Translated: CASSLVLATTYEQYV.

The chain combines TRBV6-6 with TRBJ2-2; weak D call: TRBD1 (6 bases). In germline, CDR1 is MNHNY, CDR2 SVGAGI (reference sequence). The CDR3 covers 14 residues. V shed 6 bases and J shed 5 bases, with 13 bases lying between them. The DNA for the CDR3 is TGTGCCAGCAGGGACAGTTCTTGGACCGGGGAGCTGTTTTTT. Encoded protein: CASRDSSWTGELFF.

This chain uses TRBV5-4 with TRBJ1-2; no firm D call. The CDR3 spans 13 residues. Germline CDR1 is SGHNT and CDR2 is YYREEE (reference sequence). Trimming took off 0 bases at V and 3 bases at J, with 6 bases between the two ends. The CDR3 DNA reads TGTGCCAGCAGCTTGGGCACAGACTATGGCTACACCTTC. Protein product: CASSLGTDYGYTF.

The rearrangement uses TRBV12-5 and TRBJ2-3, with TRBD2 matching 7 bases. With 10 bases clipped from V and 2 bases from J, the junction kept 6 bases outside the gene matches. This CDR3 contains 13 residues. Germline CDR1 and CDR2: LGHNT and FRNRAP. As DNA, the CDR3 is TGTGCTACCCAAGCGGGACTCACAGATACGCAGTATTTT. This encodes CATQAGLTDTQYF.

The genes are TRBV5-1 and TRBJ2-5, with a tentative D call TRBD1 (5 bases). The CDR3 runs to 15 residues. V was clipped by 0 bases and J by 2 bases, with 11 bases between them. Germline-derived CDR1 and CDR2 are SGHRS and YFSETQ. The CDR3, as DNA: TGCGCCAGCAGCTTGGATTCCAGGACACAAGAGACCCAGTACTTC. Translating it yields CASSLDSRTQETQYF.

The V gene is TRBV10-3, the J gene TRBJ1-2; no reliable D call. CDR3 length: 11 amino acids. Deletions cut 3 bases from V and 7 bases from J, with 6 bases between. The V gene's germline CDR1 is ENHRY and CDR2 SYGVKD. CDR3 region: CAISDPLGYTF. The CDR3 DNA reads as TGTGCCATCAGTGATCCCCTTGGCTACACCTTC.

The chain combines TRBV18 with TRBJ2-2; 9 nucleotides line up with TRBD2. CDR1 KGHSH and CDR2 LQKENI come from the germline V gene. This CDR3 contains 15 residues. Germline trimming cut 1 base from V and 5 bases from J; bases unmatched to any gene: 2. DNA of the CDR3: TGTGCCAGCTCACCACTCCTAGCGGGGACCGGGGAGCTGTTTTTT. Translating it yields CASSPLLAGTGELFF.

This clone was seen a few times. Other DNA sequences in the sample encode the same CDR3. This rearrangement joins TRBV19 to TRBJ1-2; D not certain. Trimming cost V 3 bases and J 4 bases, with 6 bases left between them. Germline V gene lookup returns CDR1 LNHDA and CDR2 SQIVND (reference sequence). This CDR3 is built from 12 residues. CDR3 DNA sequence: TGTGCCAGTAGTATTTCTGTCTATGGCTACACCTTC. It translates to CASSISVYGYTF.

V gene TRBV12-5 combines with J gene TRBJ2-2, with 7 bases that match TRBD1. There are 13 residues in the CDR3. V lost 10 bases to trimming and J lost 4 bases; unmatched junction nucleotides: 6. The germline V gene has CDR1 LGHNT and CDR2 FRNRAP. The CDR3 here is CANAAGGTGELFF. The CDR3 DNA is TGTGCTAATGCCGCAGGGGGCACCGGGGAGCTGTTTTTT.